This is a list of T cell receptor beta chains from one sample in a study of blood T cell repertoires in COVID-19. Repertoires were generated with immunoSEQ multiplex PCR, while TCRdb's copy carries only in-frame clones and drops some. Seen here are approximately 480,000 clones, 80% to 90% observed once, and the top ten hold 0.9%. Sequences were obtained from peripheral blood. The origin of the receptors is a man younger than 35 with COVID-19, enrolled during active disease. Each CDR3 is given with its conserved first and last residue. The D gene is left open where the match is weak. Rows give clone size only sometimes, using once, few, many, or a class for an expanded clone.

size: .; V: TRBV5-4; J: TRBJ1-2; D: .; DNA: TGTGCCAGCAGCTCTCCCGGACAGCGTAACTATGGCTACACCTTC; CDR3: CASSSPGQRNYGYTF
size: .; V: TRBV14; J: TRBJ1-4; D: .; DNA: TGTGCCAGCAGCCACAGACAGGCGATTAATGAAAAACTGTTTTTT; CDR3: CASSHRQAINEKLFF
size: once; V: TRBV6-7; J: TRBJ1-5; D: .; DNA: TGTGCCAGCAGTTACTGCCAGGGCGACAAGAACAATCAGCCCCAGCATTTT; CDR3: CASSYCQGDKNNQPQHF
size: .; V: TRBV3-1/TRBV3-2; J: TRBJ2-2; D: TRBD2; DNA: TGTGCCAGCAGCCAAAGGGGAGCGGGGGCCAACACCGGGGAGCTGTTTTTT; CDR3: CASSQRGAGANTGELFF
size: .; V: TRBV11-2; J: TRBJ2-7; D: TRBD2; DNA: TGTGCCAGCAGACCACTAGCGGGGTCGGAGGAGCAGTACTTC; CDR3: CASRPLAGSEEQYF
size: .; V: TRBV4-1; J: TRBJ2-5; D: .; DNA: TGCGCCAGCAGCCAAGAATCGGTCCGGGAGACCCAGTACTTC; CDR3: CASSQESVRETQYF
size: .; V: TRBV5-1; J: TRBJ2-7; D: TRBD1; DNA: TGCGCCAGCAGCCGACAGGGGTGGGTCTCCGAGCAGTACTTC; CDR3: CASSRQGWVSEQYF
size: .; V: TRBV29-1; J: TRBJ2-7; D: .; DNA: TGCAGCGTTGCAGGGGTAGGAGCCTACGAGCAGTACTTC; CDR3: CSVAGVGAYEQYF
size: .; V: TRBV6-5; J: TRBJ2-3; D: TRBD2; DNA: TGTGCCAGCAGTTACCCCGGGACTAGCGTAGCTACGCAGTATTTT; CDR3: CASSYPGTSVATQYF
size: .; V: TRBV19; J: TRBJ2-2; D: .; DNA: TGTGCCAGTAGTATTTGGGGGGCCGGGGAGCTGTTTTTT; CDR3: CASSIWGAGELFF
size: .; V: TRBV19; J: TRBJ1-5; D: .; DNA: TGTGCCACTAAATCGGGGGGCAATCAGCCCCAGCATTTT; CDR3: CATKSGGNQPQHF
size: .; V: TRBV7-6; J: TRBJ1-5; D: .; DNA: TGTGCCAGCAGCCCTAGAGGGACAAGCAATCAGCCCCAGCATTTT; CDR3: CASSPRGTSNQPQHF
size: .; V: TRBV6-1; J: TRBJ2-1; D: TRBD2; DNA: TGTGCCAGCAGTGAAGCAGGGAGGGCCTATGAGCAGTTCTTC; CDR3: CASSEAGRAYEQFF
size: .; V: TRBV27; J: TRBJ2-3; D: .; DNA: TGTGCCAGCAGTTTATTCGGGGGGCACCTGGGCACAGATACGCAGTATTTT; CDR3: CASSLFGGHLGTDTQYF
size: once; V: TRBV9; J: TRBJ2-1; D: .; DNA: TGTGCCAGCAGCGTAGCGGGAGAGAGCTCCTACAATGAGCAGTTCTTC; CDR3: CASSVAGESSYNEQFF
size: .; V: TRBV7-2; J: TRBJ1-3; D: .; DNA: TGTGCCAGCAGCTTAGTCGGGACTGGAAACACCATATATTTT; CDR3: CASSLVGTGNTIYF
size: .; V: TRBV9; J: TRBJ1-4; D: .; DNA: TGTGCCAGCAGCGTAGCTACGGGAGTAGATGAAAAACTGTTTTTT; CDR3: CASSVATGVDEKLFF
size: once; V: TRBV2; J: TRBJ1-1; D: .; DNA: TGTGCCAGCAGTGAAGCTGGGCGGGGCACTGAAGCTTTCTTT; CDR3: CASSEAGRGTEAFF
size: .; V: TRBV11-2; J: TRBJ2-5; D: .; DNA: TGTGCCAGCAGCCCGGACACCTGGCGACAAGAGACCCAGTACTTC; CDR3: CASSPDTWRQETQYF
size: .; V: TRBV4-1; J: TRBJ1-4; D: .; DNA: TGCGCCAGCAGCCAGCGTCAGGCGACTAATGAAAAACTGTTTTTT; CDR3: CASSQRQATNEKLFF
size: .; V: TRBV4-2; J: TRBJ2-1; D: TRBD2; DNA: TGTGCCAGCAGCCAAGATAGCGGGAGCTACAATGAGCAGTTCTTC; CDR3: CASSQDSGSYNEQFF
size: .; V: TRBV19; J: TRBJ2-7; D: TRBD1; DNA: TGTGCCAGTAGTATTTTGGGACAGGGGGTTAACGAGCAGTACTTC; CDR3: CASSILGQGVNEQYF
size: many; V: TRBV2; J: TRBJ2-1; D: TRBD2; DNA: TGTGCCAGCAGGACGGGGACTAGCGACCATGAGCAGTTCTTC; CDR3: CASRTGTSDHEQFF
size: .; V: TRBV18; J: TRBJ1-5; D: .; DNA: TGTGCCAGCTCACCGAGCAGGAATCAGCCCCAGCATTTT; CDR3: CASSPSRNQPQHF
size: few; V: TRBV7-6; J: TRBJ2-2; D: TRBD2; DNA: TGTGCCAGCAGCTACCGATCTAGCGGGCCCACCGGGGAGCTGTTTTTT; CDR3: CASSYRSSGPTGELFF
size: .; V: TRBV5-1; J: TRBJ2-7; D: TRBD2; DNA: TGCGCCAGCAGCTTGGGTAGCGGGTACGAGCAGTACTTC; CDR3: CASSLGSGYEQYF
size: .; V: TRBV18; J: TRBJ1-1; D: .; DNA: TGTGCCAGCTCACGGCCCGGGACTGAAGCTTTCTTT; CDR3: CASSRPGTEAFF
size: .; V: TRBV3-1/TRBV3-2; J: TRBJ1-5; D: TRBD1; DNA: TGTGCCAGCAGCCAAGCCAGGACAGGACAGCCCCAGCATTTT; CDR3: CASSQARTGQPQHF
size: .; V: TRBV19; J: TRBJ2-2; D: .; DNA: TGTGCCAGTAGTATTCTGGCTAGCGCCGGGGAGCTGTTTTTT; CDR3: CASSILASAGELFF
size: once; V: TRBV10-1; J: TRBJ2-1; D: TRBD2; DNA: TGCGCCAGCAGTGGGACTAGCGGGAGGGCCAGGAATGAGCAGTTCTTC; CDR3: CASSGTSGRARNEQFF
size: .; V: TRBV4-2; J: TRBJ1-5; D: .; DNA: TGTGCCAGCAGCCAAGATGCGGGGCGGCAGGGCAATCAGCCCCAGCATTTT; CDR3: CASSQDAGRQGNQPQHF
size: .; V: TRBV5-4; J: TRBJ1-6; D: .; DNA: TGTGCCAGCAGCCAAGAGTCTTCACCCCTCCACTTT; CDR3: CASSQESSPLHF
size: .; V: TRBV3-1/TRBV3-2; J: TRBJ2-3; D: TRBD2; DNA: TGTGCCAGCAGCCACCTTACTAGCGGGGGCGGGATCAGCACAGATACGCAGTATTTT; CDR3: CASSHLTSGGGISTDTQYF
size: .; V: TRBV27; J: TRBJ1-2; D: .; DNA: TGTGCCAGCAGTTCCAGGGGTGTTGATGGCTACACCTTC; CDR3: CASSSRGVDGYTF
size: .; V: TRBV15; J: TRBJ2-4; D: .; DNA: TGTGCCACCAGCGAACCCGGGTCACCGGCCAAAAACATTCAGTACTTC; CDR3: CATSEPGSPAKNIQYF
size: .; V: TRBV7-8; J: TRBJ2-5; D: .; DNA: TGTGCCAGCAGCTTACGAAGGCAGGTGAAAGAGACCCAGTACTTC; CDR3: CASSLRRQVKETQYF
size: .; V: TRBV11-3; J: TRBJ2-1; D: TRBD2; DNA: TGTGCCAGCAGCTTCCTCCTAGCGGGAGCAAACAATGAGCAGTTCTTC; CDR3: CASSFLLAGANNEQFF
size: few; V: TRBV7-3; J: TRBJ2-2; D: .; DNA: TGTGCCAGCAGCTTAGGGGGGTCGAACACCGGGGAGCTGTTTTTT; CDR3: CASSLGGSNTGELFF
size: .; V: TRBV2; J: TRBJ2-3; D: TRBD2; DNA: TGTGCCAGCAGTCGCCAACTAGCGGGTCCGGTCACAGATACGCAGTATTTT; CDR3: CASSRQLAGPVTDTQYF
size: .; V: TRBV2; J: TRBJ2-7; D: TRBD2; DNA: TGTGCCAGCAGAGAAGGGAGGGCTGGCAGGGACTCCTACGAGCAGTACTTC; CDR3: CASREGRAGRDSYEQYF
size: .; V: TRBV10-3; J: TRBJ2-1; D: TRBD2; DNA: TGTGCCATCAGTGTAGCGGGAGAGGACTACAATGAGCAGTTCTTC; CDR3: CAISVAGEDYNEQFF
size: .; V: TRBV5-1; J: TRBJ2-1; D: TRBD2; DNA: TGCGCCAGCAGCAGGACTAGCGGGGGGATCTACAATGAGCAGTTCTTC; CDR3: CASSRTSGGIYNEQFF
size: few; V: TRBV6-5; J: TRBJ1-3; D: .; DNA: TGTGCCAGTATCCGCCCGAGGGAAGCTGGAAACACCATATATTTT; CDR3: CASIRPREAGNTIYF